Given below is one T cell receptor beta chain in context. Antigen specificity is unknown. These data belong to a study of brain T cells in children with intractable seizures. Overall study results and limits: Only CDR3 sequence similarity suggested viral specificity, without known HCMV serostatus. Absence of clones before surgery may stem from lower sequencing depth.

The ends were cut back, 2 bases at V and 0 bases at J, with 11 bases in the middle. The CDR3 covers 16 residues. CDR1 MDHEN and CDR2 SYDVKM come from the germline V gene. Only cases whose brain tissue showed the highest T cell transcript signatures were sequenced. Patients received at least one anti-epileptic drug before surgery. TCRdb's copy holds only in-frame clones and misses some; the assay was immunoSEQ multiplex PCR. The sample lists about 22,000 clones, 94% occurring once. The chain couples TRBV28 to TRBJ1-3; no definite D call. The source was peripheral blood, collected at surgery. The source of this sequence is a boy younger than 18 with focal cortical dysplasia and intractable seizures. CDR3 in amino acids: CASSLTYSYSGNTIYF. The DNA of the CDR3 is TGTGCCAGCAGTTTAACGTACAGTTACTCTGGAAACACCATATATTTT.